Following are 19 T cell receptor beta chains from one sample sequenced in a study of CD8+ T cells in alopecia areata. It was cDNA, reverse transcribed from extracted RNA, that served as the sequencing template. Using immunoSEQ multiplex PCR, the repertoire was profiled, and TCRdb retains in-frame clones only, with some absent. The sample records 120,000 to 150,000 clones, roughly 44% being singletons. The sequencing sample was made of CD4+ T cells sorted from blood. Every receptor here comes from a human donor with alopecia areata.

In its sample, this clone was seen once. This chain joins TRBV25-1 and TRBJ2-5; no clear D gene. This CDR3 is 11 amino acids long. Trimming pared 4 bases from V and 5 bases from J, leaving 5 bases between. Looked up from germline, CDR1 is MGHDK and CDR2 is SYGVNS. In DNA form, the CDR3 reads TGTGCCAGCAGTGGAAGGGAGACCCAGTACTTC. Translated, it gives CASSGRETQYF.

The chain joins TRBV29-1 to TRBJ2-5; 10 nucleotides match TRBD2. The V gene end was trimmed by 6 bases and the J gene end by 5 bases; junction bases not matched to a gene: 9. The CDR3 is 14 amino acids. CDR1 and CDR2 (germline): SQVTM, ANQGSEA. CDR3 DNA: TGCAGCGTCGGGGGGACTAGCGTAGGGGAGACCCAGTACTTC. Translating gives CSVGGTSVGETQYF. Full variable domain (remainder filled in from reference TRBV29-1 and TRBJ2-5): SAVISQKPSRDICQRGTSLTIQCQVDSQVTMMFWYRQQPGQSLTLIATANQGSEATYESGFVIDKFPISRPNLTFSTLTVSNMSPEDSSIYLCSVGGTSVGETQYFGPGTRLLVL.

The J gene is TRBJ2-1, the V gene TRBV30; no clear D. CDR1 is GTSNPN and CDR2 is SVGIG in the germline V gene (reference sequence). The CDR3 has 17 amino acids. V shed 0 bases and J shed 0 bases, with 15 bases lying between them. The CDR3: CAWSVVFGPSSYNEQFF. For the CDR3, the DNA is TGTGCCTGGAGTGTAGTATTCGGGCCGAGCTCCTACAATGAGCAGTTCTTC.

V usage is TRBV7-9 and J usage is TRBJ2-3; 7 positions agree with TRBD2. This CDR3 comprises 14 residues. J lost 4 bases, V lost 3 bases, and 4 bases had no gene match. Germline CDR1 reads SEHNR; CDR2 reads FQNEAQ (reference sequence). The CDR3 region has the DNA TGTGCCAGCAGCTTTCCAGGGAGGGCAGATACGCAGTATTTT. It encodes CASSFPGRADTQYF.

The chain couples TRBV6-5 to TRBJ2-5, with TRBD1 matching 7 bases. The CDR3 covers 15 residues. Germline loops: CDR1 MNHEY, CDR2 SVGAGI. Losses at the gene ends were 6 bases for V and 7 bases for J; bases not matched to a gene: 14. Here the CDR3 DNA reads TGTGCCAGCAGCTTTATCGGGACAGAACGGGTGACCCAGTACTTC. It encodes CASSFIGTERVTQYF.

This clone showed up just a few times. The chain combines TRBV30 with TRBJ1-1, with D possibly matching TRBD1 (6 bases). This CDR3 spans 15 amino acids. Germline V gene data show CDR1 as GTSNPN and CDR2 as SVGIG (reference sequence). V dropped 2 bases and J dropped 5 bases, with 18 bases sitting between them. The DNA of the CDR3 is TGTGCCTGGAGTCGCTGGGGGGCCAATATTACTGAAGCTTTCTTT. It translates to CAWSRWGANITEAFF.

This clone came up a few times. The chain joins TRBV7-2 to TRBJ2-5; 7 bases are shared with TRBD1. With 4 bases clipped from V and 5 bases from J, the junction kept 7 bases outside the gene matches. Germline V CDR1 and CDR2: SGHTA, FQGNSA. CDR3 length: 14 residues. In DNA, the CDR3 is TGTGCCAGCAGCTCGAGGACAGGATGGGAGACCCAGTACTTC. Its translation: CASSSRTGWETQYF.

This rearrangement joins TRBV29-1 to TRBJ2-3, with 11 bases aligning to TRBD2. J gave up 2 bases and V 7 bases, and 5 bases lay outside the gene matches. The CDR3 spans 14 residues. CDR1 is SQVTM, CDR2 ANQGSEA, per germline. CDR3 nucleotides: TGCAGCGCCTCGGGACTAGCGGTCACAGATACGCAGTATTTT. Translated: CSASGLAVTDTQYF.

This chain uses TRBV29-1 with TRBJ2-7; 8 bases line up with TRBD1. This CDR3 is 14 amino acids long. Germline CDR1 and CDR2: SQVTM and ANQGSEA. Germline trimming cut 4 bases from V and 3 bases from J; bases unmatched to any gene: 8. CDR3 sequence: CSVAPRQGNYEQYF. The DNA of the CDR3 is TGCAGCGTTGCTCCCAGACAGGGGAACTACGAGCAGTACTTC.

The J gene is TRBJ2-7, the V gene TRBV6-5; D might be TRBD2 (5 bases). CDR3 length: 16 residues. V was pared by 0 bases and J by 4 bases, with 16 bases between. Germline V lookup: CDR1 MNHEY, CDR2 SVGAGI. The CDR3 nucleotides read TGTGCCAGCAGTTACTCGCTTTCGTCTGCGGGTTACGAGCAGTACTTC. Protein: CASSYSLSSAGYEQYF.

This chain links TRBV5-1 with TRBJ1-1; D remains ambiguous. V was clipped by 1 base and J by 1 base, with 5 bases between them. The CDR3 is made up of 13 amino acids. The germline V gene has CDR1 SGHRS and CDR2 YFSETQ. The CDR3: CASSLTTNTEAFF. CDR3 DNA: TGCGCCAGCAGCTTGACTACGAACACTGAAGCTTTCTTT.

This clone was seen more than once but under ten times. J is TRBJ1-2 and V is TRBV7-9; D is unresolved. CDR1 and CDR2 (germline): SEHNR, FQNEAQ (reference sequence). This CDR3 has 12 amino acids. Trimming removed 5 bases from V and 8 bases from J, with 12 bases in between. DNA of the CDR3: TGTGCCAGCAGCCCCACAGAAGGAGGCTACACCTTC. It is translated as CASSPTEGGYTF.

This clone was seen a handful of times. The chain couples TRBV29-1 to TRBJ2-6; no clear D gene. V lost 7 bases and J 0 bases, leaving 10 bases between the germline ends. The germline V gene has CDR1 SQVTM and CDR2 ANQGSEA. The CDR3 runs 14 residues. The CDR3 protein is CSALPDSGANVLTF. CDR3 nucleotides: TGCAGCGCCCTCCCGGACTCTGGGGCCAACGTCCTGACTTTC.

This clone occurred a few times. CDR3 sequence (DNA): TGTGCCAGCAGGGAAACAGGGGGCGGTCAGCCCCAGCATTTT. It codes for CASRETGGGQPQHF. The chain employs TRBV2 and TRBJ1-5, with TRBD1 identical over 9 bases. Trimming at V came to 6 bases and at J to 6 bases, leaving 6 bases not matched to a gene. Germline V CDR1 and CDR2: SNHLY, FYNNEI. This CDR3 is built from 14 residues.

The sample holds a few counts of this clone. V usage is TRBV28 and J usage is TRBJ2-6; D call uncertain. The CDR3 runs 15 residues. The germline V gene has CDR1 MDHEN and CDR2 SYDVKM. Between the trimmed V and J ends, which lost 6 bases and 0 bases, there was a span of 9 bases. CDR3 bases: TGTGCCAGCAGCCCCCAGGTCTCTGGGGCCAACGTCCTGACTTTC. Translating gives CASSPQVSGANVLTF.

The chain links TRBV6-6 to TRBJ2-5; D uncertain. Germline V gene lookup returns CDR1 MNHNY and CDR2 SVGAGI (reference sequence). The V and J ends lost 2 bases and 1 base respectively, with 5 bases between them. The CDR3 covers 13 residues. The CDR3 coding sequence is TGTGCCAGCAGTTACCGGGTCCAAGAGACCCAGTACTTC. This translates into CASSYRVQETQYF.

This clone was detected only once. V gene TRBV7-2 combines with J gene TRBJ2-1; D is unclear. This CDR3 has 11 amino acids. In germline, CDR1 is SGHTA, CDR2 FQGNSA. V lost 6 bases to trimming and J lost 5 bases, with 5 bases between them. The CDR3 region has the DNA TGTGCCAGCAGGGATAACAATGAGCAGTTCTTC. Encoded protein: CASRDNNEQFF.

The V call is TRBV9, the J call TRBJ2-7; D gene unclear. CDR1 is SGDLS, CDR2 YYNGEE, per germline. The germline V and J ends were trimmed by 0 bases and 2 bases, with 6 bases remaining between them. This CDR3 region has 13 residues. Here the CDR3 reads CASSVASTYEQYF. The CDR3 bases are TGTGCCAGCAGCGTAGCCAGCACCTACGAGCAGTACTTC.

CDR3: CASSELAGGGRSNEQFF. The DNA for the CDR3 is TGTGCCAGCAGTGAACTAGCGGGAGGAGGGAGGAGCAATGAGCAGTTCTTC. The chain has TRBV2 and TRBJ2-1; 11 bases align to TRBD2. V was clipped by 2 bases and J by 6 bases; unmatched bases: 9. The CDR3 extends over 17 amino acids. In germline, CDR1 is SNHLY, CDR2 FYNNEI.